This T cell receptor (beta chain) was recorded in a study of OX40 agonist ivuxolimab in advanced cancers. Study-level background: Given to patients was ivuxolimab, an agonistic anti-OX40 (CD134) antibody. Findings and limits, study-wide: Some nonresponders likewise displayed low normalized T-cell clonal expansion.

Clones were read by immunoSEQ multiplex PCR, and TCRdb kept only the in-frame ones, dropping some. The table shows roughly 62,000 clones, with less than 90% occurring only once. CDR1 is MNHNS, CDR2 SASEGT, per germline. Trimming removed 2 bases at V and 2 bases at J, with 6 bases between. The CDR3 is made up of 13 amino acids. For this clone: Its antigen is undetermined.

The clonotype comes from an adult with an advanced solid tumor such as melanoma, head and neck, liver or kidney cancer. Specimen: CD4+ or CD8+ T cells sorted from blood, collected in a trial of the OX40 agonist ivuxolimab. The genes are TRBV6-1 and TRBJ1-2; weak D call: TRBD1 (5 bases). The DNA for the CDR3 is TGTGCCAGCAGTGAAAGACAGAACTATGGCTACACCTTC. Its protein is CASSERQNYGYTF.